This T cell receptor (beta chain) originates from a study of human T cells and chemical hapten exposure. Time point meaning: pre-sensitization, week 0. Regarding treatment: therapeutic diphenylcyclopropenone sensitization with weekly scalp DPC. Alopecia patients between 18 and 70 years old and suitable for DPC were used as donors. Total RNA was isolated from unfractionated whole blood. The sample holds many counts of this clonotype. Each CDR3 protein gets one entry after TCRdb re-called the RACE reads with MiXCR. This table has over 300,000 distinct CDR3 sequences, roughly 5.3% appearing once. V lost 8 bases and J lost 4, with 14 bases in between. The CDR3 is 14 residues long. Germline loops: CDR1 MDHEN, CDR2 SYDVKM.

The chain links TRBV28 to TRBJ1-4; the D gene is possibly TRBD1 (5 bases). The sequence was collected from a woman aged 50 to 60 with alopecia areata. Some clones in this sample may be carry-over from other donors' samples. Material: whole blood, obtained in connection with sensitization to the hapten diphenylcyclopropenone (DPC). The CDR3 DNA follows: TGTGCCAGCGGGCAGACAGCAGTTAATGAAAAACTGTTTTTT. It specifies CASGQTAVNEKLFF.